This entry concerns a single TCR beta chain. The antigen remains unidentified. The sample comes from a study of cytomegalovirus exposure and HLA in healthy donors. The trim removed 5 bases at V and 4 bases at J, leaving 14 bases unmatched. Germline values: CDR1 WSHSY, CDR2 SAAADI. There are 19 residues in the CDR3. 60 Vbeta and 13 Jbeta primers were used in PCR. Per the original data handling: Later reanalysis found 75 million to 95 million unique TCR beta chains, around 9.9 million of them shared. Method: immunoSEQ multiplex PCR; TCRdb's copy keeps in-frame clones and lacks some. That table furnishes V, J and clone size, whereas the DNA furnished D and trimming. The table has approximately 160,000 clones, approximately 78% seen once. Points from the study as a whole: A later analysis found that most CMV-associated TCR beta chains appeared HLA-restricted. Prior analysis indicated that the majority of TCR beta V segments exhibited productivity approximately 87% or approximately 30% of the time. Accurate predictions that matched the HLA-A and HLA-B alleles of most subjects were reportedly made from TCR beta sequences.

The V call is TRBV10-2, the J call TRBJ2-3; 14 bases agree with TRBD2. Sequenced input: PBMCs. The TCR originated in a woman in her forties or fifties in good health and CMV-seropositive. This chain's CDR3 is CASSWTSGGPDSAADTQYF. DNA for the CDR3: TGCGCCAGCAGTTGGACTAGCGGGGGGCCCGATTCAGCGGCAGATACGCAGTATTTT.